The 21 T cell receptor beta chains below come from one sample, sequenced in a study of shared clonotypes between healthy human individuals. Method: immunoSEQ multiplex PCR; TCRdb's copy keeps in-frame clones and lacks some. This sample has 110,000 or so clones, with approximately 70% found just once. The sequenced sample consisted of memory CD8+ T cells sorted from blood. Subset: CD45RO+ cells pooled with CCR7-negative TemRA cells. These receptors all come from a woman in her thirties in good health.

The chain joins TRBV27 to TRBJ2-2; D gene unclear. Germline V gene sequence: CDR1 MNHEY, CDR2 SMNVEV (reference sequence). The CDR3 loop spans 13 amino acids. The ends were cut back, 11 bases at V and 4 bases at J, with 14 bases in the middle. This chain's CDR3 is CAAGSGPTGELFF. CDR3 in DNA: TGTGCCGCCGGATCGGGCCCCACCGGGGAGCTGTTTTTT.

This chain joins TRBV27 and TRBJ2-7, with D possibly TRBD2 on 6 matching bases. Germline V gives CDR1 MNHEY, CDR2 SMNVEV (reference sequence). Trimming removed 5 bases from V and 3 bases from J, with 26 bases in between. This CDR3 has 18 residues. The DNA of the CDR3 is TGTGCCAGCAGTGGAGGGTCTACCGACAGTAGCTTCATCTACGAGCAGTACTTC. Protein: CASSGGSTDSSFIYEQYF.

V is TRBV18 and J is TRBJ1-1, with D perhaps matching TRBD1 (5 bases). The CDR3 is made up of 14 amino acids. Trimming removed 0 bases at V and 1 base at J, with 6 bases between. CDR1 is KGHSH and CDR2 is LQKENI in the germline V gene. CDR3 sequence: CASSPPQGNTEAFF. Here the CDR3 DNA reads TGTGCCAGCTCACCACCCCAGGGGAACACTGAAGCTTTCTTT.

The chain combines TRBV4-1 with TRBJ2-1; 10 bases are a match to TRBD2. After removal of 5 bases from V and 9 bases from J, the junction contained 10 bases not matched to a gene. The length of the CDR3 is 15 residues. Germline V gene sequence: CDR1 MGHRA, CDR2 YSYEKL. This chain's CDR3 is CASSSTAGGVGEQFF. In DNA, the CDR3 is TGCGCCAGCAGCTCTACAGCGGGAGGGGTTGGTGAGCAGTTCTTC.

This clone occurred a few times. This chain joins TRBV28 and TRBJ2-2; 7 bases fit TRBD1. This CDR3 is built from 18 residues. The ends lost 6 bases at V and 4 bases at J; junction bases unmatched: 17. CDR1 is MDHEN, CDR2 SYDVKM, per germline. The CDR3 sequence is CASSPSPTTGVSTGELFF. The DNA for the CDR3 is TGTGCCAGCAGCCCATCTCCCACCACAGGGGTGAGCACCGGGGAGCTGTTTTTT. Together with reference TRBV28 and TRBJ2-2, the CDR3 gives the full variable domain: DVKVTQSSRYLVKRTGEKVFLECVQDMDHENMFWYRQDPGLGLRLIYFSYDVKMKEKGDIPEGYSVSREKKERFSLILESASTNQTSMYLCASSPSPTTGVSTGELFFGEGSRLTVL.

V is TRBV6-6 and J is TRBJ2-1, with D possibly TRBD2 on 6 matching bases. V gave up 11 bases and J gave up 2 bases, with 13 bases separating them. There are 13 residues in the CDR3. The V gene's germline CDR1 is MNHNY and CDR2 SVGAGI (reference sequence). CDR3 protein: CAGRPGPYNEQFF. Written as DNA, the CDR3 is TGTGCCGGGAGGCCAGGGCCCTACAATGAGCAGTTCTTC.

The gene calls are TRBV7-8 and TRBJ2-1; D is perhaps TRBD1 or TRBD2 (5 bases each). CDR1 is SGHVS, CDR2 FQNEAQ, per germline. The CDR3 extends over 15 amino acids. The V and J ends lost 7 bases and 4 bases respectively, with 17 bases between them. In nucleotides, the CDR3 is TGTGCCAGCACCTCGGCCGGGACCGCTTACAATGAGCAGTTCTTC. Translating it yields CASTSAGTAYNEQFF.

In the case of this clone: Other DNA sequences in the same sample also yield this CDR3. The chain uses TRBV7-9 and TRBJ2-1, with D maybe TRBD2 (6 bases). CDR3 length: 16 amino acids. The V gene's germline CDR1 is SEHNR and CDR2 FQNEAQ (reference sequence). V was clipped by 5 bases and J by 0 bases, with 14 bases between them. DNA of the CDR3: TGTGCCAGCAGCCCAAGGGGAGGAAGCTCCTACAATGAGCAGTTCTTC. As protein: CASSPRGGSSYNEQFF.

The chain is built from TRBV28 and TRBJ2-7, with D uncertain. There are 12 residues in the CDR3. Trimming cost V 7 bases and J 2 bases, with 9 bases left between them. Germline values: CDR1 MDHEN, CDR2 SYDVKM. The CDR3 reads CASISEAYEQYF. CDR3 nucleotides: TGTGCCAGCATAAGCGAGGCCTACGAGCAGTACTTC.

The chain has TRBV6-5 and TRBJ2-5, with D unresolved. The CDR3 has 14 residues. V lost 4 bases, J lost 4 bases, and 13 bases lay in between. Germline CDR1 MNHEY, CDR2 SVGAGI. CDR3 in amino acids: CASSSRRPAETQYF. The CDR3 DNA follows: TGTGCCAGCAGTTCTCGGCGGCCCGCAGAGACCCAGTACTTC.

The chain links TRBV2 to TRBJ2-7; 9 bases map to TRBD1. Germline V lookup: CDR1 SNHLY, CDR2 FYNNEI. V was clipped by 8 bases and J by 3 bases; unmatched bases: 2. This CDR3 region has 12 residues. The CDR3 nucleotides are TGTGCCAGCTCGGACAGGGGCTACGAGCAGTACTTC. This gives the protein CASSDRGYEQYF.

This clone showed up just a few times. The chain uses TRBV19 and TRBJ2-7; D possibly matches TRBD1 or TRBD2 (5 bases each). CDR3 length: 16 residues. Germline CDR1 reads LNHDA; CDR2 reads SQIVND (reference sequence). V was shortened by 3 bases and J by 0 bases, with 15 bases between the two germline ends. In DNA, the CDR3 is TGTGCCAGTAGTATGACCGGGACGGGGCCCTCCTACGAGCAGTACTTC. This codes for CASSMTGTGPSYEQYF.

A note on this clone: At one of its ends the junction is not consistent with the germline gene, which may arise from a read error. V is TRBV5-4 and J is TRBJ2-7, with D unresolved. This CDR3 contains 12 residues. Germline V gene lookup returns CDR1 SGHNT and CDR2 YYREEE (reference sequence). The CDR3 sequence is CASSRPSSEQYF. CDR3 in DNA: TGTGCCAGCAGCCGCCCGTCCTCCGAGCAGTACTTC.

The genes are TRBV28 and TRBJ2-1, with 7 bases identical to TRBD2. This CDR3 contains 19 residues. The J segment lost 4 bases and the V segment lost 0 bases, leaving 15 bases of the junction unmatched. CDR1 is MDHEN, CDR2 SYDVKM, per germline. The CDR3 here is CASSLWPRVSGGSYNEQFF. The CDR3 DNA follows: TGTGCCAGCAGTTTATGGCCCAGGGTGAGTGGCGGGAGTTACAATGAGCAGTTCTTC.

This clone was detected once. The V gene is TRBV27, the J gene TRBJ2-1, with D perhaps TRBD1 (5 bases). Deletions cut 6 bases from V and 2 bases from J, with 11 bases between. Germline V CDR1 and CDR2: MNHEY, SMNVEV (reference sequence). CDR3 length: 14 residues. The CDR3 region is CASRGPWAYNEQFF. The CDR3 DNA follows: TGTGCCAGCAGGGGGCCCTGGGCCTACAATGAGCAGTTCTTC.

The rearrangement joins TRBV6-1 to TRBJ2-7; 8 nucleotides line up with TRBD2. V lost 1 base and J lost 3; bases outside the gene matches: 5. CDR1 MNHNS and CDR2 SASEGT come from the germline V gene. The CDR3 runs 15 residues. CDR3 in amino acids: CASSEVTGTSYEQYF. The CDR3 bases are TGTGCCAGCAGTGAAGTAACCGGGACTAGCTACGAGCAGTACTTC.

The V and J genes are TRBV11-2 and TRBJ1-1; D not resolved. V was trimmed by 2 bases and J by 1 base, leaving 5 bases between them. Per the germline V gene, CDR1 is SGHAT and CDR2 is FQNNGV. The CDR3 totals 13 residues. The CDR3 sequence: CASSLTSNTEAFF. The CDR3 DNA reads TGTGCCAGCAGCTTAACATCGAACACTGAAGCTTTCTTT. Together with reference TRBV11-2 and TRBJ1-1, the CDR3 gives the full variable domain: EAGVAQSPRYKIIEKRQSVAFWCNPISGHATLYWYQQILGQGPKLLIQFQNNGVVDDSQLPKDRFSAERLKGVDSTLKIQPAKLEDSAVYLCASSLTSNTEAFFGQGTRLTVV.

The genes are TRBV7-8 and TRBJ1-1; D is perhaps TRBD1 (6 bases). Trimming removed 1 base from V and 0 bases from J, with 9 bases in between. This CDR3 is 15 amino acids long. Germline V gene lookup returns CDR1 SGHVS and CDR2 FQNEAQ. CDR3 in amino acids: CASSLGTDLNTEAFF. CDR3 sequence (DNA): TGTGCCAGCAGCTTAGGGACAGATTTGAACACTGAAGCTTTCTTT.

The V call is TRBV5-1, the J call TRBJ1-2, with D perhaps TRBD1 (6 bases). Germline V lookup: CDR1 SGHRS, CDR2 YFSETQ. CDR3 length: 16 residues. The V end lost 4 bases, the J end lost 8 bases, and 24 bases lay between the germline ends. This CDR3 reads CASSALPDRSSVGYTF. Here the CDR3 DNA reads TGCGCCAGCAGCGCCCTACCCGACAGGAGCTCCGTGGGCTACACCTTC.

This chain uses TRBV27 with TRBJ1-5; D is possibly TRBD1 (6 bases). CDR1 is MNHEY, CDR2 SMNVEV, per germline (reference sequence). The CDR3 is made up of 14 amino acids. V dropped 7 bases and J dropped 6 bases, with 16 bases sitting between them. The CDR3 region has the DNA TGTGCCAGCAACGAGAGGGGGGGAAGTCAGCCCCAGCATTTT. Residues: CASNERGGSQPQHF.

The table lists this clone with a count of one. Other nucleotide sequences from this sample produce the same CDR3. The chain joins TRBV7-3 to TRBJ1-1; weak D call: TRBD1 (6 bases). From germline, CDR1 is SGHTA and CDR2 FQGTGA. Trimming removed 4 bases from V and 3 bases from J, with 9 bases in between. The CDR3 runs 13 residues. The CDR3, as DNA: TGTGCCAGCAGCTCACAGGGAGACACTGAAGCTTTCTTT. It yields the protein CASSSQGDTEAFF.